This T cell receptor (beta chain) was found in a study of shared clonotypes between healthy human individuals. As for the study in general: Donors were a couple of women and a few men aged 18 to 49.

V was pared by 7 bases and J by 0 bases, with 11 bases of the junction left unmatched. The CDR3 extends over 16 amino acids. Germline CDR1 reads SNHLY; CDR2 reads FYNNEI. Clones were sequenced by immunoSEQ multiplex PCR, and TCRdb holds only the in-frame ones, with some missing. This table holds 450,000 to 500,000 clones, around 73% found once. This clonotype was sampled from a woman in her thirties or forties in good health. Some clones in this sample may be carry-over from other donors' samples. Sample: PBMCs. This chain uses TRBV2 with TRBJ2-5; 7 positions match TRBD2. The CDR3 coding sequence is TGTGCCAGCATGAGGGTCCAGCGGGAAGACCAAGAGACCCAGTACTTC. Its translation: CASMRVQREDQETQYF.